Listed here are 13 T cell receptor beta chains from one sample, sequenced in a study of T cell responses to AZD1222 COVID-19 vaccine. Profiled with immunoSEQ multiplex PCR; TCRdb holds only in-frame clones, not every one. The sample contains some 110,000 clones, more than 75% of which appear only once. Sample: peripheral blood, taken on day 0 of AZD1222 vaccination. Source of these receptors: an adult in good health.

This clone appeared a single time. The chain links TRBV14 to TRBJ2-5, with D unclear. CDR1 SGHDN and CDR2 FVKESK come from the germline V gene. This CDR3 is built from 14 residues. V was cut by 7 bases and J by 2 bases, with 14 bases left in between. DNA for the CDR3: TGTGCCAGCACCCCGGGCCGTCTTCAAGAGACCCAGTACTTC. It yields the protein CASTPGRLQETQYF.

The genes are TRBV15 and TRBJ1-4; TRBD1 agrees at 8 bases. The CDR3 length is 15 residues. Germline CDR1 is LNHNV and CDR2 is YYDKDF (reference sequence). J lost 5 bases, V lost 0 bases, and 2 bases had no gene match. The chain's CDR3 is CATSRDRGQNEKLFF. The CDR3 DNA follows: TGTGCCACCAGCAGAGACAGGGGGCAAAATGAAAAACTGTTTTTT.

A word on this clone: Distinct nucleotide sequences in the sample also encode this CDR3. V gene TRBV7-2 combines with J gene TRBJ1-5; no firm D call. The CDR3 is 14 amino acids. The germline V gene has CDR1 SGHTA and CDR2 FQGNSA. The germline V and J ends were trimmed by 5 bases and 1 base, with 9 bases remaining between them. CDR3 DNA sequence: TGTGCCAGCAGCCGGACGGCCAGCAATCAGCCCCAGCATTTT. Translation: CASSRTASNQPQHF. Using reference TRBV7-2 and TRBJ1-5 for the parts outside the CDR3, the full variable domain is GAGVSQSPSNKVTEKGKDVELRCDPISGHTALYWYRQSLGQGLEFLIYFQGNSAPDKSGLPSDRFSAERTGGSVSTLTIQRTQQEDSAVYLCASSRTASNQPQHFGDGTRLSIL.

The chain employs TRBV5-1 and TRBJ2-1, with 10 bases aligning to TRBD2. V gave up 0 bases and J gave up 4 bases; unmatched junction bases: 1. This CDR3 comprises 15 residues. Germline assignment: CDR1 SGHRS and CDR2 YFSETQ. In nucleotides, the CDR3 is TGCGCCAGCAGCTTGGTGACTAGCGGGTACAATGAGCAGTTCTTC. This encodes CASSLVTSGYNEQFF.

This clone was detected only once. The chain joins TRBV3-1 (or the pseudogene TRBV3-2) to TRBJ1-3, with a tentative D call TRBD1 (6 bases). Per germline, CDR1 LGHDT and CDR2 YNNKEL (reference sequence). V lost 6 bases and J lost 0, with 12 bases in between. The CDR3 is 15 residues long. CDR3 nucleotides: TGTGCCAGCAGGGGGGGGCTGCTCTCTGGAAACACCATATATTTT. The encoded protein is CASRGGLLSGNTIYF.

The J gene is TRBJ1-1, the V gene TRBV6-6; no firm D call. Looked up from germline, CDR1 is MNHNY and CDR2 is SVGAGI (reference sequence). V lost 4 bases and J lost 11, with 11 bases in between. CDR3 length equals 11 residues. CDR3: CASSSAGGAFF. In nucleotides, the CDR3 is TGTGCCAGCAGTTCGGCGGGAGGGGCTTTCTTT.

The rearrangement joins TRBV18 to TRBJ1-5; D call uncertain. The CDR3 is 16 amino acids. V lost 1 base and J 0 bases, leaving 10 bases between the germline ends. Germline CDR1 is KGHSH and CDR2 is LQKENI. CDR3 sequence reads: CASSPQAGYSNQPQHF. The CDR3 nucleotides are TGTGCCAGCTCACCACAGGCAGGTTATAGCAATCAGCCCCAGCATTTT.

The chain is built from TRBV6-5 and TRBJ1-1; D is undetermined. This CDR3 comprises 16 residues. Germline values: CDR1 MNHEY, CDR2 SVGAGI. V lost 4 bases and J lost 2, with 17 bases in between. The CDR3 here is CASSSGQETINTEAFF. The CDR3 coding sequence is TGTGCCAGCAGTTCCGGGCAGGAGACAATTAACACTGAAGCTTTCTTT.

The chain carries TRBV9 and TRBJ1-1; 7 nucleotides agree with TRBD1. Germline CDR1 is SGDLS and CDR2 is YYNGEE. This CDR3 has 13 residues. Trimming cost V 4 bases and J 10 bases; bases outside gene matches: 10. The CDR3 region has the DNA TGTGCCAGCAGCCCCCCTCGACAGGGTTTAGCTTTCTTT. As protein: CASSPPRQGLAFF.

This clone was seen once. This chain uses TRBV6-4 with TRBJ1-5, with D unresolved. Trimming took off 2 bases at V and 6 bases at J, with 11 bases between the two ends. This CDR3 contains 14 residues. Germline V gives CDR1 MRHNA, CDR2 SNTAGT. In DNA, the CDR3 is TGTGCCAGCAGTGACGGGCCCGGTAGTCAGCCCCAGCATTTT. This encodes CASSDGPGSQPQHF.

CDR3 DNA sequence: TGTGCCAGCAGCTCCTGGGAAAGACAGGGGGCGAGTTATGGCTACACCTTC. Its translation is CASSSWERQGASYGYTF. The rearrangement uses TRBV7-8 and TRBJ1-2; TRBD1 matches at 10 bases. The germline CDR1 and CDR2 sequences are SGHVS and FQNEAQ. The CDR3 totals 17 residues. Trimming at V came to 4 bases and at J to 5 bases, leaving 13 bases not matched to a gene.

The CDR3 DNA reads TGCGCCAGCAGCTTGGGTGAGGGGATCTATGGCTACACCTTC. It encodes CASSLGEGIYGYTF. V is TRBV5-1 and J is TRBJ1-2; maybe TRBD1 (5 bases). The germline V gene has CDR1 SGHRS and CDR2 YFSETQ. The CDR3 is 14 amino acids. V was clipped by 0 bases and J by 4 bases, with 10 bases between them.

The CDR3: CASSLAPDREVKLFF. CDR3 nucleotides: TGCGCCAGCAGCTTGGCCCCGGACAGGGAGGTTAAACTGTTTTTT. The chain employs TRBV5-1 and TRBJ1-4, with 8 bases identical to TRBD1. CDR3 length: 15 residues. The junction had 9 bases not matched to a gene; V was cut back by 0 bases and J by 11 bases. Germline V lookup: CDR1 SGHRS, CDR2 YFSETQ.